This T cell receptor (beta chain) was found in a study of chemoradiotherapy in HPV16-positive cancers. Study overall: Candidate HPV-specific T-cell clones and common TCR motifs came from functional assays in two HPV16-positive patients. Regarding the study as a whole: Functional assays defining HPV-specific T cells used only two HPV16-positive patients. Non-HPV-specific T cells did not expand in tumors during treatment, whereas candidate HPV-specific clones and E7-related motifs did. Better recurrence-free survival went with HPV-responsive T-cell expansion in HPV16-positive patients.

Here immunoSEQ multiplex PCR was the method, and the copy in TCRdb shows in-frame clones only, minus some. This table has 8,500 to 9,000 clones, approximately 79% appearing once. To note about this clone: Its antigen is undetermined.

Trimming pared 1 base from V and 6 bases from J, leaving 2 bases between. CDR3 length equals 11 residues. Germline CDR1 SGHDT, CDR2 YYEEEE. This specimen was taken from a patient who underwent chemoradiotherapy. This chain uses TRBV5-6 with TRBJ2-1; D is unresolved. The TCR originated in a human donor with HPV-associated anogenital cancer. The CDR3 region is CASSLRNEQFF. The CDR3 coding sequence is TGTGCCAGCAGCTTGCGCAATGAGCAGTTCTTC. Looking up the rest from reference TRBV5-6 and TRBJ2-1 gives the full variable domain: DAGVTQSPTHLIKTRGQQVTLRCSPKSGHDTVSWYQQALGQGPQFIFQYYEEEERQRGNFPDRFSGHQFPNYSSELNVNALLLGDSALYLCASSLRNEQFFGPGTRLTVL.